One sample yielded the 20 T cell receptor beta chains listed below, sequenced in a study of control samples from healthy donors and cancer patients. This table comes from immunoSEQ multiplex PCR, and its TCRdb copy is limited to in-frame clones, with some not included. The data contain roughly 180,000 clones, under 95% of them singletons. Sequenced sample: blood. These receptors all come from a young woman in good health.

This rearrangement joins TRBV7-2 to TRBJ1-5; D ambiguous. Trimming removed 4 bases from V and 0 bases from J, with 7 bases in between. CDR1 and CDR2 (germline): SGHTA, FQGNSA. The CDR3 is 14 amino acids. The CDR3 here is CASSSLYSNQPQHF. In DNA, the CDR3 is TGTGCCAGCAGCTCGTTATATAGCAATCAGCCCCAGCATTTT.

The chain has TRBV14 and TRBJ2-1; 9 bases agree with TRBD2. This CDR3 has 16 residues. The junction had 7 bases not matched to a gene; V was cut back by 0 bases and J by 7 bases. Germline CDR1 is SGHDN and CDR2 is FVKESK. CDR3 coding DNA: TGTGCCAGCAGCCAAGATTTGGGCCTAGCGGGAAATGAGCAGTTCTTC. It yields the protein CASSQDLGLAGNEQFF. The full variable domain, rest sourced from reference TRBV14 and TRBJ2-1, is EAGVTQFPSHSVIEKGQTVTLRCDPISGHDNLYWYRRVMGKEIKFLLHFVKESKQDESGMPNNRFLAERTGGTYSTLKVQPAELEDSGVYFCASSQDLGLAGNEQFFGPGTRLTVL.

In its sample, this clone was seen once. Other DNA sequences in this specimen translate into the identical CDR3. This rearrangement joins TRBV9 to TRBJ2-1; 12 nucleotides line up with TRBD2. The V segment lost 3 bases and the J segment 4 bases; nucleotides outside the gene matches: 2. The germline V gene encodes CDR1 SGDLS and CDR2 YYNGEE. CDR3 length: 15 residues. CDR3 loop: CASSAGTSGYNEQFF. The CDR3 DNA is TGTGCCAGCAGCGCGGGGACTAGCGGGTACAATGAGCAGTTCTTC.

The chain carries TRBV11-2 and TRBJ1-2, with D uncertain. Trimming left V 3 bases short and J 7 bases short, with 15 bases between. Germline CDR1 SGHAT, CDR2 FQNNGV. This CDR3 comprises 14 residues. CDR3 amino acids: CASSFSPTSSGYTF. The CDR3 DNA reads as TGTGCCAGCAGCTTCTCCCCCACGAGCAGTGGCTACACCTTC.

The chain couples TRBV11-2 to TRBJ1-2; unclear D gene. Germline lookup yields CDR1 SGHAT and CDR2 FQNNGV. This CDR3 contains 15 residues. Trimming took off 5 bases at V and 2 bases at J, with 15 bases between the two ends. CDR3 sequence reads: CASSPLTGRNYGYTF. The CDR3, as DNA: TGTGCCAGCAGCCCCCTTACGGGGAGAAACTATGGCTACACCTTC.

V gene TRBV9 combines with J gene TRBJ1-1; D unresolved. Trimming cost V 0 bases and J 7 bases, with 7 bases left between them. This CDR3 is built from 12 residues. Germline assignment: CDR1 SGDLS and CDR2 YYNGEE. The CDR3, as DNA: TGTGCCAGCAGCGTAGGTCAAGGTGAAGCTTTCTTT. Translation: CASSVGQGEAFF. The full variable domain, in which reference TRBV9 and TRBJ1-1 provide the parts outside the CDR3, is DSGVTQTPKHLITATGQRVTLRCSPRSGDLSVYWYQQSLDQGLQFLIQYYNGEERAKGNILERFSAQQFPDLHSELNLSSLELGDSALYFCASSVGQGEAFFGQGTRLTVV.

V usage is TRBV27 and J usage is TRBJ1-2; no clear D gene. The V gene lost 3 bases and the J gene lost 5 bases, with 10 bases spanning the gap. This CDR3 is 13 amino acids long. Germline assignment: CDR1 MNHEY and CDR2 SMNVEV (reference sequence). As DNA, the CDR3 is TGTGCCAGCAGTTTTACCGATGGGTATGGCTACACCTTC. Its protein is CASSFTDGYGYTF.

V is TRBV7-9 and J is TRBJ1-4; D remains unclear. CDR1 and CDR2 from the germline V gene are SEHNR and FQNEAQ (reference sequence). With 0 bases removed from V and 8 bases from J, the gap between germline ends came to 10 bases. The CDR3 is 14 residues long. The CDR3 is CASSLATPEEKLFF. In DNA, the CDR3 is TGTGCCAGCAGCTTAGCCACGCCGGAGGAAAAACTGTTTTTT.

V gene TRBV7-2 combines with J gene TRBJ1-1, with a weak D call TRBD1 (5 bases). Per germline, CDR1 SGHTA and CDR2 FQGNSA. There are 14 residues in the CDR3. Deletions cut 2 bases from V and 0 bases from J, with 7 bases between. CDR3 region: CASSLQGLNTEAFF. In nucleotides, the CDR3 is TGTGCCAGCAGCTTACAGGGACTGAACACTGAAGCTTTCTTT. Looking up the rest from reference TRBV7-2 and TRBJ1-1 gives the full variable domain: GAGVSQSPSNKVTEKGKDVELRCDPISGHTALYWYRQSLGQGLEFLIYFQGNSAPDKSGLPSDRFSAERTGGSVSTLTIQRTQQEDSAVYLCASSLQGLNTEAFFGQGTRLTVV.

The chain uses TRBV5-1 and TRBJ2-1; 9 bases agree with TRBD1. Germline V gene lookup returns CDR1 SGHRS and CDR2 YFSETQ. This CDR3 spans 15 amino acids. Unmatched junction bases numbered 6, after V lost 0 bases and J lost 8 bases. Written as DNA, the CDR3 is TGCGCCAGCAGCTTGGAAGGGACAGGGTTGGATGAGCAGTTCTTC. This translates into CASSLEGTGLDEQFF. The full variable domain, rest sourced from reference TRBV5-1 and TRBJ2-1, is KAGVTQTPRYLIKTRGQQVTLSCSPISGHRSVSWYQQTPGQGLQFLFEYFSETQRNKGNFPGRFSGRQFSNSRSEMNVSTLELGDSALYLCASSLEGTGLDEQFFGPGTRLTVL.

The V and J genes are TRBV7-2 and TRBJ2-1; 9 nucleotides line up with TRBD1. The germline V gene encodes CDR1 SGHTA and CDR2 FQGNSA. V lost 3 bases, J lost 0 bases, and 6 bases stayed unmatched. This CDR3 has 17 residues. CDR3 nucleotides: TGTGCCAGCAGCTTTCCCGGGACAGGGAGCTCCTACAATGAGCAGTTCTTC. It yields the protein CASSFPGTGSSYNEQFF.

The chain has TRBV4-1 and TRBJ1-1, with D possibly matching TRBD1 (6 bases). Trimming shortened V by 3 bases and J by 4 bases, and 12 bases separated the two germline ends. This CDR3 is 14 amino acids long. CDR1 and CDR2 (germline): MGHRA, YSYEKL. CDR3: CASSHLTGPTEAFF. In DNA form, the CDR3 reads TGCGCCAGCAGCCATCTCACAGGGCCCACTGAAGCTTTCTTT.

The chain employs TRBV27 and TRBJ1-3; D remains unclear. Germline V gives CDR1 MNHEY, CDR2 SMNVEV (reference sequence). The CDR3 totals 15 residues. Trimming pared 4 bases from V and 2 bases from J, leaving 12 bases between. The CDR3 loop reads CASSSRREAGNTIYF. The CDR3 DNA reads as TGTGCCAGCAGTTCCCGAAGGGAGGCTGGAAACACCATATATTTT.

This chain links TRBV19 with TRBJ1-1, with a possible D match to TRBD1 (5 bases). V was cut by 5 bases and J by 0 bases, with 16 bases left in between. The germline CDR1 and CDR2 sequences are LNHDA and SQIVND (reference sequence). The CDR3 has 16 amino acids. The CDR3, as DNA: TGTGCCAGTAGTCCCTGGGCAGAAGGGGTGAACACTGAAGCTTTCTTT. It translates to CASSPWAEGVNTEAFF.

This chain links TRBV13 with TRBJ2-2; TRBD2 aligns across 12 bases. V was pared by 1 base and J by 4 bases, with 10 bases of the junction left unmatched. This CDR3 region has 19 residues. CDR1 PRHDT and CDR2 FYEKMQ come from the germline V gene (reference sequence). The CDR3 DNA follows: TGTGCCAGCAGCTTAGAAGGTGCACTAGCGGGAGGACCCACCGGGGAGCTGTTTTTT. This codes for CASSLEGALAGGPTGELFF.

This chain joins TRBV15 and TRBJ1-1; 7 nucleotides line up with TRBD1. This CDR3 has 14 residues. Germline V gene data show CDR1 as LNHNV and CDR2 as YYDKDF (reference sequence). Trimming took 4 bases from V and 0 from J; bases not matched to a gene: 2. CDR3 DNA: TGTGCCACCAGCAAGGGACAGATGAACACTGAAGCTTTCTTT. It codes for CATSKGQMNTEAFF.

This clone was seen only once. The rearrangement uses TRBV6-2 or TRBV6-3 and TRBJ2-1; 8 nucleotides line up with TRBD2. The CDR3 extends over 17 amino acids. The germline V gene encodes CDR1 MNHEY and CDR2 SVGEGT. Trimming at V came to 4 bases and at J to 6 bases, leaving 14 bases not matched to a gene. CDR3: CASSSYSLAGPINEQFF. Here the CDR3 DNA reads TGTGCCAGCAGTTCGTACTCGTTAGCGGGGCCAATCAATGAGCAGTTCTTC.

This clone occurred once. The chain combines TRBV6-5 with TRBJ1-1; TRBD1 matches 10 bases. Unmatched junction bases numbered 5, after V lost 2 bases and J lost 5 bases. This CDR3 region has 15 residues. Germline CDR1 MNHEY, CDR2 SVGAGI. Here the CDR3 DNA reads TGTGCCAGCAGTTACATTGGGACAGGGGATACTGAAGCTTTCTTT. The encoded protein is CASSYIGTGDTEAFF.

CDR3 nucleotides: TGTGCCAGCAGCGTAGAGGGCAGCAATTCGTTCACAGATACGCAGTATTTT. It codes for CASSVEGSNSFTDTQYF. The rearrangement joins TRBV9 to TRBJ2-3; D not certain. CDR3 length equals 17 residues. Germline CDR1 reads SGDLS; CDR2 reads YYNGEE. V lost 0 bases and J lost 2, with 16 bases in between.

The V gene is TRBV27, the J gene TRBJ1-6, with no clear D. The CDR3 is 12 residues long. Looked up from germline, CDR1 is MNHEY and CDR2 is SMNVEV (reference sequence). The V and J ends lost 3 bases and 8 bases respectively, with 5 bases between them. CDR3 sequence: CASSFPDSPLHF. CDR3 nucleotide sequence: TGTGCCAGCAGTTTCCCAGATTCACCCCTCCACTTT.